The T cell receptor (beta chain) under discussion was sequenced for a study of blood T cells in healthy people across ages. Study-level background: Per two T cells, template switching captured roughly one barcoded beta molecule.

V gave up 5 bases and J gave up 0 bases, with 12 bases separating them. Germline V gene lookup returns CDR1 SEHNR and CDR2 FQNEAQ (reference sequence). The CDR3 sequence is 15 residues long. The use of a sample-barcoded 5' primer and a J-beta primer mix characterized a second PCR of about 7 to 12 cycles. TCRdb redid the calling of the 5' RACE reads with MiXCR, one entry per CDR3 protein. The table shows over 1,300,000 distinct CDR3 sequences, with approximately 59% occurring only once. The TCR sequence derives from a man between 18 and 29 years old in good health. Sequencing input: blood. This sequence joins TRBV7-9 and TRBJ2-3, with D possibly matching TRBD2 (5 bases). The CDR3 nucleotides are TGTGCCAGCAGCGAGACACGGACTAGCACAGATACGCAGTATTTT. This gives the protein CASSETRTSTDTQYF.